The 21 T cell receptor beta chains in this list originate from one sample, sequenced in a study of blood T cell repertoires in COVID-19. TCRdb's copy holds only in-frame clones and misses some; the assay was immunoSEQ multiplex PCR. The sample lists 150,000 or so clones; 65% to 90% were seen once. The source material was peripheral blood. These receptors originate from a man in his fifties or sixties with acute or convalescent COVID-19.

The chain joins TRBV6-7 to TRBJ1-2; D ambiguous. TRBV6-7 is an open reading frame, and its role is uncertain. The V and J ends lost 2 bases and 7 bases respectively, with 14 bases between them. This CDR3 has 14 amino acids. The CDR3 sequence: CASSYPGGGGGYTF. Written as DNA, the CDR3 is TGTGCCAGCAGTTACCCTGGTGGCGGAGGTGGCTACACCTTC.

The chain uses TRBV10-1 and TRBJ2-1; no clear D. This CDR3 is built from 13 residues. V gave up 6 bases and J gave up 4 bases, with 10 bases separating them. The germline V gene encodes CDR1 WNHNN and CDR2 SYGVQD (reference sequence). CDR3: CASSGSNYNEQFF. CDR3 nucleotide sequence: TGCGCCAGCAGCGGGTCAAATTACAATGAGCAGTTCTTC.

The rearrangement uses TRBV19 and TRBJ1-3; D ambiguous. Deletions cut 4 bases from V and 0 bases from J, with 16 bases between. This CDR3 has 17 residues. Looked up from germline, CDR1 is LNHDA and CDR2 is SQIVND (reference sequence). As DNA, the CDR3 is TGTGCCAGTAGTACCGTCGTTTCTGGCACCTCTGGAAACACCATATATTTT. Amino acid sequence: CASSTVVSGTSGNTIYF.

This clone was observed a handful of times. The chain combines TRBV19 with TRBJ2-2; the D gene is possibly TRBD1 (6 bases). The CDR3 loop spans 15 amino acids. The V gene lost 7 bases and the J gene lost 5 bases, with 17 bases spanning the gap. CDR1 and CDR2 (germline): LNHDA, SQIVND (reference sequence). In DNA form, the CDR3 reads TGTGCCAGTAAAGTCGGCAGGGGCGGGACCGGGGAGCTGTTTTTT. Protein: CASKVGRGGTGELFF. Using reference TRBV19 and TRBJ2-2 for the parts outside the CDR3, the full variable domain is DGGITQSPKYLFRKEGQNVTLSCEQNLNHDAMYWYRQDPGQGLRLIYYSQIVNDFQKGDIAEGYSVSREKKESFPLTVTSAQKNPTAFYLCASKVGRGGTGELFFGEGSRLTVL.

This clone was observed a handful of times. The V call is TRBV5-5, the J call TRBJ2-3; maybe TRBD2 (5 bases). Trimming removed 4 bases at V and 6 bases at J, with 15 bases between. The CDR3 has 14 residues. CDR1 and CDR2 from the germline V gene are SGHKS and YYEKEE (reference sequence). Here the CDR3 reads CASSPPSSGDTQYF. The CDR3 DNA reads TGTGCCAGCAGCCCCCCAAGTTCGGGGGATACGCAGTATTTT.

This clone was seen once. The chain has TRBV2 and TRBJ1-5; TRBD1 agrees at 11 bases. J lost 5 bases, V lost 6 bases, and 9 bases had no gene match. The germline V gene has CDR1 SNHLY and CDR2 FYNNEI. The CDR3 spans 16 residues. The CDR3: CASRGQGVGWDQPQHF. For the CDR3, the DNA is TGTGCCAGCAGGGGACAGGGGGTTGGTTGGGATCAGCCCCAGCATTTT.

The chain links TRBV5-1 to TRBJ1-5; TRBD1 matches at 8 bases. Per the germline V gene, CDR1 is SGHRS and CDR2 is YFSETQ. J was trimmed by 3 bases and V by 4 bases; bases with no gene match: 6. The CDR3 totals 15 residues. CDR3 bases: TGCGCCAGCAGCGGGGGGACAGGCAACAATCAGCCCCAGCATTTT. As protein: CASSGGTGNNQPQHF. The whole variable domain, remainder taken from reference TRBV5-1 and TRBJ1-5, is KAGVTQTPRYLIKTRGQQVTLSCSPISGHRSVSWYQQTPGQGLQFLFEYFSETQRNKGNFPGRFSGRQFSNSRSEMNVSTLELGDSALYLCASSGGTGNNQPQHFGDGTRLSIL.

The V gene is TRBV28, the J gene TRBJ2-1, with TRBD1 matching over 9 bases. V shed 4 bases, J shed 2 bases, and the junction held 12 bases outside the gene matches. This CDR3 region has 18 residues. The germline V gene encodes CDR1 MDHEN and CDR2 SYDVKM. CDR3: CASSSRRTGGRAYNEQFF. The CDR3 coding sequence is TGTGCCAGCAGTTCTCGCCGTACAGGGGGCAGGGCCTACAATGAGCAGTTCTTC.

This CDR3 is CASSLVFPGDYGYTF. In DNA, the CDR3 is TGTGCCAGCAGCTTGGTATTTCCAGGGGACTATGGCTACACCTTC. The chain combines TRBV5-4 with TRBJ1-2; D may be TRBD1 (6 bases). The CDR3 contains 15 residues. V lost 0 bases to trimming and J lost 3 bases, with 12 bases between them. Germline assignment: CDR1 SGHNT and CDR2 YYREEE (reference sequence).

In its sample, this clone was seen once. This chain links TRBV10-1 with TRBJ2-5; 12 bases are a match to TRBD2. CDR3 length: 14 amino acids. Germline V gene data show CDR1 as WNHNN and CDR2 as SYGVQD (reference sequence). J gave up 5 bases and V 2 bases, and 0 bases lay outside the gene matches. For the CDR3, the DNA is TGCGCCAGCAGTGAGCTAGCGGGAGGGGAGACCCAGTACTTC. It yields the protein CASSELAGGETQYF.

The J gene is TRBJ1-1, the V gene TRBV7-6, with D possibly matching TRBD1 (6 bases). CDR1 SGHVS and CDR2 FNYEAQ come from the germline V gene. Trimming removed 5 bases at V and 0 bases at J, with 13 bases between. The CDR3 runs 15 residues. CDR3 bases: TGTGCCAGCAGCCCCAGGGACATCATGAACACTGAAGCTTTCTTT. Translation gives CASSPRDIMNTEAFF.

As concerns this clone: Additional DNA sequences in this sample encode the identical CDR3. This chain links TRBV5-1 with TRBJ1-5; 7 bases map to TRBD1. V was clipped by 0 bases and J by 1 base; unmatched bases: 7. CDR1 SGHRS and CDR2 YFSETQ come from the germline V gene. The CDR3 covers 17 residues. The CDR3 sequence: CASSLGQGGSSNQPQHF. The CDR3 DNA reads as TGCGCCAGCAGCTTGGGGCAGGGGGGATCAAGCAATCAGCCCCAGCATTTT.

The chain is built from TRBV7-9 and TRBJ1-2, with 9 bases that match TRBD1. This CDR3 contains 15 residues. Per germline, CDR1 SEHNR and CDR2 FQNEAQ (reference sequence). Trimming at V came to 0 bases and at J to 8 bases, leaving 7 bases not matched to a gene. The CDR3 here is CASSLAGTGTGGYTF. For the CDR3, the DNA is TGTGCCAGCAGCTTAGCGGGGACAGGGACTGGCGGCTACACCTTC.

In this sample, this clone turned up a few times. The chain joins TRBV3-1 (or the pseudogene TRBV3-2) to TRBJ1-1; 8 nucleotides match TRBD1. V lost 4 bases and J lost 1; bases outside the gene matches: 5. This CDR3 is built from 15 residues. Germline lookup yields CDR1 LGHDT and CDR2 YNNKEL (reference sequence). DNA of the CDR3: TGTGCCAGCAGCCTCGGGACAGGAAGGAACACTGAAGCTTTCTTT. Translating it yields CASSLGTGRNTEAFF.

This clone was seen once. V gene TRBV19 combines with J gene TRBJ1-3; 8 bases are shared with TRBD1. The V segment lost 3 bases and the J segment 9 bases; nucleotides outside the gene matches: 16. Per the germline V gene, CDR1 is LNHDA and CDR2 is SQIVND (reference sequence). This CDR3 is built from 17 residues. The CDR3 protein is CASSIRTGDRTWGTIYF. CDR3 DNA sequence: TGTGCCAGTAGTATCCGGACCGGGGACAGGACCTGGGGCACCATATATTTT.

The rearrangement links TRBV6-4 to TRBJ2-5; D uncertain. The CDR3 is 9 residues long. V dropped 8 bases and J dropped 5 bases, with 3 bases sitting between them. CDR1 and CDR2 from the germline V gene are MRHNA and SNTAGT. In DNA, the CDR3 is TGTGCCAGCCCGGAGACCCAGTACTTC. Translated: CASPETQYF.

For the CDR3, the DNA is TGTGCCAGCAGCCCATCGGGACAGGCAACCTACGAGCAGTACTTC. It codes for CASSPSGQATYEQYF. This chain connects TRBV11-3 to TRBJ2-7; 8 bases are shared with TRBD1. J was trimmed by 2 bases and V by 5 bases; bases with no gene match: 8. This CDR3 contains 15 residues. Germline V gene lookup returns CDR1 SGHNT and CDR2 YENEEA.

This clone has just a few counts. V is TRBV30 and J is TRBJ2-2, with 14 positions matching TRBD2. The CDR3 totals 17 residues. V shed 3 bases and J 4 bases; nucleotides not matched to a gene: 7. Germline V gene sequence: CDR1 GTSNPN, CDR2 SVGIG (reference sequence). CDR3 coding DNA: TGTGCCTGGAGCGGACTAGCGGGAGGAAGGAGCACCGGGGAGCTGTTTTTT. Encoded protein: CAWSGLAGGRSTGELFF.

The chain has TRBV2 and TRBJ2-1; D gene unclear. The germline V and J ends were trimmed by 6 bases and 0 bases, with 15 bases remaining between them. Per the germline V gene, CDR1 is SNHLY and CDR2 is FYNNEI. The CDR3 consists of 16 residues. The CDR3, as DNA: TGTGCCAGCAGAGGTAGCAGCCCACTCTCCTACAATGAGCAGTTCTTC. Translated: CASRGSSPLSYNEQFF.

The chain has TRBV5-1 and TRBJ2-3; TRBD2 matches at 16 bases. CDR1 is SGHRS and CDR2 is YFSETQ in the germline V gene. J was trimmed by 1 base and V by 3 bases; bases with no gene match: 2. This CDR3 is 17 amino acids long. CDR3 bases: TGCGCCAGCAGCTCCGGGACTAGCGGGGGGGGCACAGATACGCAGTATTTT. This gives the protein CASSSGTSGGGTDTQYF.

V usage is TRBV4-1 and J usage is TRBJ1-4, with TRBD1 matching 7 bases. Germline V gives CDR1 MGHRA, CDR2 YSYEKL. V shed 8 bases, J shed 5 bases, and the junction held 11 bases outside the gene matches. This CDR3 is 15 amino acids long. CDR3 in amino acids: CASYDPTGRNEKLFF. The CDR3 region has the DNA TGCGCCAGCTACGACCCGACAGGGAGGAATGAAAAACTGTTTTTT.